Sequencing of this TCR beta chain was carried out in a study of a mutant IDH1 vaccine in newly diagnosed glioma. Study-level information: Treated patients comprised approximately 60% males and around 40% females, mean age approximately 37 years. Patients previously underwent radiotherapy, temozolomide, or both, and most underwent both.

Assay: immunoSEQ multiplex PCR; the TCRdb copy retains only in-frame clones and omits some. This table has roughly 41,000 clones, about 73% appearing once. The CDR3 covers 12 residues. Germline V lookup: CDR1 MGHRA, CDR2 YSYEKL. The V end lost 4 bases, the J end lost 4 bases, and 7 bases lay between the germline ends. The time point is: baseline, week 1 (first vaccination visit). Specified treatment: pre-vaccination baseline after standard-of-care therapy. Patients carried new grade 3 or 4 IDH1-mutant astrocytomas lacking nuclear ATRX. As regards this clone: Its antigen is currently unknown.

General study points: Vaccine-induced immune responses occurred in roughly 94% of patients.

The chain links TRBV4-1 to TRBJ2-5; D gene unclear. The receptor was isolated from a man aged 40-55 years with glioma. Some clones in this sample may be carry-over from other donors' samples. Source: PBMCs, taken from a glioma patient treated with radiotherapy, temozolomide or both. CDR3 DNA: TGCGCCAGCAGCCTGGTTGGAGAGACCCAGTACTTC. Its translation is CASSLVGETQYF.